This T cell receptor beta chain was obtained from a study of T cell responses to AZD1222 COVID-19 vaccine. Trimming removed 6 bases at V and 6 bases at J, with 12 bases between. The CDR3 is made up of 13 amino acids. Germline CDR1 reads MNHEY; CDR2 reads SVGAGI. There are a few counts of this clone. Sequencing was performed with immunoSEQ multiplex PCR; in TCRdb, only in-frame clones are kept and a portion is missing. The sample lists about 110,000 clones; approximately 88% were seen once. The chain couples TRBV6-5 to TRBJ1-5, with D perhaps TRBD1 (5 bases). Sequencing was performed on peripheral blood, taken on day 0 of AZD1222 vaccination. This clonotype was sampled from an adult in good health. The CDR3 sequence: CASRQSGGQPQHF. As DNA, the CDR3 is TGTGCCAGCAGACAAAGCGGGGGTCAGCCCCAGCATTTT.